This TCR beta chain was sequenced during a study of blood T cell repertoires in COVID-19. Study-wide background: Both acute and convalescent COVID-19 samples were obtained from the United States, Italy and Spain. Nucleic acid was either cDNA or gDNA, and it came from T cells, B-cell-depleted T cells, or PBMCs.

Per the original methods: Amplification from reference gene primers served as the basis for estimated nucleated cell counts. The method was immunoSEQ multiplex PCR; TCRdb's version includes in-frame clones alone and lacks a portion of them. Clone size and the V and J calls come from that table; the DNA yielded D and trimming. The sample carries a few hundred thousand clones, approximately 90% recorded once. V lost 5 bases to trimming and J lost 2 bases, with 12 bases between them. Per the germline V gene, CDR1 is SNHLY and CDR2 is FYNNEI. This CDR3 comprises 14 residues. This chain links TRBV2 with TRBJ2-5, with D possibly being TRBD2 (7 bases). The source material was peripheral blood. The receptor's source is a man aged 50 to 60 with acute or convalescent COVID-19. In nucleotides, the CDR3 is TGTGCCAGCAGTAACGGGGGGCAACAAGAGACCCAGTACTTC. Translation: CASSNGGQQETQYF.